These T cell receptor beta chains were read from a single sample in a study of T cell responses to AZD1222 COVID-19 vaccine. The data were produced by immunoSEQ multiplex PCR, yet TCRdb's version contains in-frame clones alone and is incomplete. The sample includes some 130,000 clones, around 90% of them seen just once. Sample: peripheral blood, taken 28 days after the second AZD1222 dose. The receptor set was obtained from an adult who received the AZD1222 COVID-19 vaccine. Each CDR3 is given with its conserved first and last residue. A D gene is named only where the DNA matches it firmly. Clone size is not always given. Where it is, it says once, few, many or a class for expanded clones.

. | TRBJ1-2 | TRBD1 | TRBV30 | TGTGCCTGCGGGGACAGGGGGCCTTGGGGCTACACCTTC | CACGDRGPWGYTF
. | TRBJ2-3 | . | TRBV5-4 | TGTGCCAGCTCCAATGGGGGGCTGGATACGCAGTATTTT | CASSNGGLDTQYF
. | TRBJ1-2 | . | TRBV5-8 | TGTGCCAGCAGCATAGGGTCACGCGGCTACACCTTC | CASSIGSRGYTF
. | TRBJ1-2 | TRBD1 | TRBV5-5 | TGTGCCAGCAGCTTGGGGGACAGGAGGACCTATGGCTACACCTTC | CASSLGDRRTYGYTF
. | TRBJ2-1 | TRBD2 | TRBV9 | TGTGCCAGCAGCGTAGCCGGGACTAGTTATGAGCAGTTCTTC | CASSVAGTSYEQFF
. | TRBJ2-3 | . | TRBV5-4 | TGTGCCAGCAGCCCGGGGGACTTGGCCTACACAGATACGCAGTATTTT | CASSPGDLAYTDTQYF
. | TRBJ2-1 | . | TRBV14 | TGTGCCAATAAGAATGAGCAGTTCTTC | CANKNEQFF
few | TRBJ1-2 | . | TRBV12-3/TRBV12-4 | TGTGCCAGCAGACCCTCGGGCGGGCAAGGCTACACCTTC | CASRPSGGQGYTF
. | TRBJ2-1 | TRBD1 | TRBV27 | TGTGCCAGCAGTGGTACAGGGGCCTACAATGAGCAGTTCTTC | CASSGTGAYNEQFF
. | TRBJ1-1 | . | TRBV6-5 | TGTGCCAGCACACGGCAGGGTATGAACACTGAAGCTTTCTTT | CASTRQGMNTEAFF
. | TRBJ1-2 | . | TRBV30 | TGTGCCTGGACCCTTCAGGGGACGTTATATGGCTACACCTTC | CAWTLQGTLYGYTF
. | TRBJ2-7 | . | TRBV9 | TGTGCCAGCAGCGTAATGTCTGGCGACGAGCAGTACTTC | CASSVMSGDEQYF
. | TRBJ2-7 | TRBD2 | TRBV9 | TGTGCCAGCAGCGTAGGAGCGGGAGGGTCCTACGAGCAGTACTTC | CASSVGAGGSYEQYF
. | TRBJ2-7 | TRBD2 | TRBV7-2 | TGTGCCAGCAGCCCAGTAGGCACAGCGACTAGCGGGAGGTCCTACGAGCAGTACTTC | CASSPVGTATSGRSYEQYF
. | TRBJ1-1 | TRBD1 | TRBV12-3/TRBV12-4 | TGTGCCAGCAGTAATGGACAGGGGGCGCGAGCTTTCTTT | CASSNGQGARAFF
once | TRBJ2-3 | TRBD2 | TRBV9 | TGTGCCAGCAGCGTAGCTGTACAGCGGGAGTGGGGAGATACGCAGTATTTT | CASSVAVQREWGDTQYF
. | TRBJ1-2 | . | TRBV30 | TGTGCCTGGAGTCAGGGCAATGGCTACACCTTC | CAWSQGNGYTF
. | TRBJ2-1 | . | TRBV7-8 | TGTGCCAGCAGCTTAGTTTATGTCCACTCCTACAATGAGCAGTTCTTC | CASSLVYVHSYNEQFF
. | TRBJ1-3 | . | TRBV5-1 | TGCGCCAGCAGCTTGGGCATCTCTGGAAACACCATATATTTT | CASSLGISGNTIYF
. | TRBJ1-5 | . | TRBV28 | TGTGCCAGCAGTTTAATGGCAGGGGAACAGCCCCAGCATTTT | CASSLMAGEQPQHF
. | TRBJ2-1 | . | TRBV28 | TGTGCCAGCGATTCCAAATGGAGCGGTAATGAGCAGTTCTTC | CASDSKWSGNEQFF
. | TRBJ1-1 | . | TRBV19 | TGTGCCAGTAGTATACGGGCAGGTGAAGCTTTCTTT | CASSIRAGEAFF
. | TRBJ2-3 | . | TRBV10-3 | TGTGCCACCTCCGGGACACAGAGCACAGATACGCAGTATTTT | CATSGTQSTDTQYF
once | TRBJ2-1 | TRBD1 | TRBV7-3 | TGTGCCAGCAGCAGTCGTACCGGGACAGGGTCCTACAATGAGCAGTTCTTC | CASSSRTGTGSYNEQFF
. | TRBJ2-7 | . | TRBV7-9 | TGTGCCAGCAGCTTATTATGGGATTCCTACGAGCAGTACTTC | CASSLLWDSYEQYF
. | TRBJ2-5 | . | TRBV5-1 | TGCGCCAGCAGCTTTCAGCTACAGGAGACCCAGTACTTC | CASSFQLQETQYF
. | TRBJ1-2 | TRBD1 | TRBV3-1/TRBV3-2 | TGTGCCAGCAGCCCGCTCCCAGGGGGACCAGCTAACTATGGCTACACCTTC | CASSPLPGGPANYGYTF
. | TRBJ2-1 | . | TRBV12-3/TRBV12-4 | TGTGCCAGCAGTTTAACTGGGCCCAATGAGCAGTTCTTC | CASSLTGPNEQFF
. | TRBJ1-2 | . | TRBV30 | TGTGCCTGGAGCCGTCTTCTTGGCTACACCTTC | CAWSRLLGYTF
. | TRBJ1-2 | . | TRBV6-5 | TGTGCCAGCAGTTACTCGAAGGGGGGAGTAGGCTACACCTTC | CASSYSKGGVGYTF
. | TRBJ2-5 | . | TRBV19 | TGTGCCAGTAGTAATGGGCCCTTTGAGACCCAGTACTTC | CASSNGPFETQYF
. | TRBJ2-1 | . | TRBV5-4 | TGTGCCAGCAGCGCCGACACTTCCAATGAGCAGTTCTTC | CASSADTSNEQFF